These 14 T cell receptor beta chains originate from one sample sequenced in a study of Ad26.COV2.S vaccination and SARS-CoV-2 variants. Libraries were prepared by immunoSEQ multiplex PCR; TCRdb keeps only in-frame clonotypes and omits some of them. The table includes around 300,000 clones, roughly 88% detected once. Treatment here: roughly 19 received Ad26.COV2.S at low or high dose, single or two shots; 5 received placebo; per-sample allocation not given. Sampling was performed 63 days after the first vaccine or placebo injection. Sequenced material: peripheral blood, taken in a trial of Ad26.COV2.S vaccine versus placebo. These TCRs come from a person aged 18-65 years who received the Ad26.COV2.S COVID-19 vaccine or a placebo.

This clone was counted once. CDR3 loop: CASSPAGVTSGRSYEQFF. CDR3 nucleotide sequence: TGTGCCAGCTCACCCGCGGGGGTGACTAGCGGGAGAAGCTATGAGCAGTTCTTC. The rearrangement joins TRBV18 to TRBJ2-1, with 12 nucleotides matching TRBD2. Germline V gene sequence: CDR1 KGHSH, CDR2 LQKENI. After removal of 3 bases from V and 8 bases from J, the junction contained 14 bases not matched to a gene. The CDR3 covers 18 residues. Full variable domain (remainder filled in from reference TRBV18 and TRBJ2-1): NAGVMQNPRHLVRRRGQEARLRCSPMKGHSHVYWYRQLPEEGLKFMVYLQKENIIDESGMPKERFSAEFPKEGPSILRIQQVVRGDSAAYFCASSPAGVTSGRSYEQFFGPGTRLTVL.

The genes are TRBV19 and TRBJ1-5; D unresolved. The V end lost 6 bases, the J end lost 7 bases, and 16 bases lay between the germline ends. Per germline, CDR1 LNHDA and CDR2 SQIVND (reference sequence). The CDR3 has 14 residues. The CDR3: CASRGWRVGQPQHF. CDR3 coding DNA: TGTGCCAGTAGAGGGTGGAGGGTTGGGCAGCCCCAGCATTTT.

This clone was observed a handful of times. The J gene is TRBJ1-5, the V gene TRBV16, with D maybe TRBD1 (6 bases). The CDR3 contains 15 residues. Trimming pared 2 bases from V and 3 bases from J, leaving 11 bases between. Per the germline V gene, CDR1 is KGHSY and CDR2 is FQNENV. The CDR3 spells CASSQGGQHNQPQHF. CDR3 bases: TGTGCCAGCAGCCAAGGAGGACAGCACAATCAGCCCCAGCATTTT.

The CDR3 region is CASGGQGYGYTF. The CDR3 DNA follows: TGTGCCAGCGGGGGACAGGGGTATGGCTACACCTTC. The V call is TRBV2, the J call TRBJ1-2; 10 nucleotides align to TRBD1. The V and J ends lost 8 bases and 5 bases, in that order; junction bases with no gene match: 2. CDR3 size: 12 residues. Germline CDR1 SNHLY, CDR2 FYNNEI.

The table lists this clone with a few counts. The chain carries TRBV7-9 and TRBJ2-7; TRBD1 agrees at 8 bases. J was trimmed by 7 bases and V by 5 bases; bases with no gene match: 10. Germline-derived CDR1 and CDR2 are SEHNR and FQNEAQ (reference sequence). The CDR3 is made up of 14 amino acids. The CDR3 sequence: CASSPDRVPWEQYF. CDR3 nucleotide sequence: TGTGCCAGCAGCCCGGACAGGGTACCGTGGGAGCAGTACTTC.

This chain links TRBV6-5 with TRBJ1-2, with 7 bases aligning to TRBD1. Germline V gene data show CDR1 as MNHEY and CDR2 as SVGAGI. V lost 0 bases, J lost 8 bases, and 6 bases stayed unmatched. There are 14 residues in the CDR3. The CDR3 DNA is TGTGCCAGCAGTTACTCCCGACAGGGAAGGGGCTACACCTTC. It translates to CASSYSRQGRGYTF.

This clone was recorded only once. V usage is TRBV20-1 and J usage is TRBJ1-1, with no clear D. This CDR3 comprises 9 residues. Trimming cost V 0 bases and J 10 bases, with 3 bases left between them. Germline V gene data show CDR1 as DFQATT and CDR2 as SNEGSKA (reference sequence). The CDR3 loop is CSARDRAFF. The CDR3 nucleotides read TGCAGTGCTAGAGATCGAGCTTTCTTT.

The table lists this clone with a count of one. This rearrangement joins TRBV6-2 or TRBV6-3 to TRBJ2-3, with a tentative D call TRBD1 (5 bases). Trimming took 0 bases from V and 0 from J, leaving 16 bases between them. Germline values: CDR1 MNHEY, CDR2 SVGEGT. The CDR3 spans 18 residues. The DNA of the CDR3 is TGTGCCAGCAGTTACTCGGATCGGGTGACAGCCAGCACAGATACGCAGTATTTT. Translation gives CASSYSDRVTASTDTQYF.

The CDR3: CASSHLLDPNTEAFF. For the CDR3, the DNA is TGCGCCAGCAGCCACCTCCTAGACCCGAACACTGAAGCTTTCTTT. The chain couples TRBV4-3 to TRBJ1-1, with no clear D. V dropped 3 bases and J dropped 1 base, with 12 bases sitting between them. Germline V gene sequence: CDR1 LGHNA, CDR2 YSLEER. The CDR3 sequence is 15 residues long.

The chain combines TRBV6-5 with TRBJ2-7; TRBD2 matches at 9 bases. This CDR3 contains 14 residues. Germline V CDR1 and CDR2: MNHEY, SVGAGI. Unmatched junction bases numbered 8, after V lost 6 bases and J lost 5 bases. CDR3 amino acids: CASRLRGGSDEQYF. Here the CDR3 DNA reads TGTGCCAGCAGACTGCGGGGGGGCAGCGACGAGCAGTACTTC.

The chain couples TRBV7-9 to TRBJ2-7; D is perhaps TRBD1 (5 bases). The CDR3 loop spans 14 amino acids. In germline, CDR1 is SEHNR, CDR2 FQNEAQ (reference sequence). Trimming removed 0 bases at V and 4 bases at J, with 10 bases between. CDR3 residues: CASSLARDEYEQYF. DNA for the CDR3: TGTGCCAGCAGCTTAGCCAGGGATGAGTACGAGCAGTACTTC.

In this sample, this clone turned up once. This chain uses TRBV18 with TRBJ2-1, with TRBD1 matching over 9 bases. The CDR3 spans 14 residues. Trimming cost V 1 base and J 9 bases; bases outside gene matches: 4. The germline V gene has CDR1 KGHSH and CDR2 LQKENI. The CDR3 nucleotides are TGTGCCAGCTCACCACTAGGGACAGGGAGTGAGCAGTTCTTC. Residues: CASSPLGTGSEQFF. Looking up the rest from reference TRBV18 and TRBJ2-1 gives the full variable domain: NAGVMQNPRHLVRRRGQEARLRCSPMKGHSHVYWYRQLPEEGLKFMVYLQKENIIDESGMPKERFSAEFPKEGPSILRIQQVVRGDSAAYFCASSPLGTGSEQFFGPGTRLTVL.

The J gene is TRBJ1-4, the V gene TRBV4-1, with TRBD1 as a possible D gene (5 bases). The CDR3 is 18 residues long. V was clipped by 0 bases and J by 3 bases, with 17 bases between them. Germline values: CDR1 MGHRA, CDR2 YSYEKL. The CDR3 reads CASSQDWGAVAPNEKLFF. CDR3 DNA: TGCGCCAGCAGCCAAGACTGGGGCGCGGTGGCCCCTAATGAAAAACTGTTTTTT.

This chain joins TRBV4-3 and TRBJ1-1; no clear D. V gave up 0 bases and J gave up 7 bases, with 12 bases separating them. CDR1 and CDR2 from the germline V gene are LGHNA and YSLEER. The CDR3 covers 14 residues. The CDR3 loop is CASSQDTSEIEAFF. The CDR3 DNA sequence: TGCGCCAGCAGCCAAGACACCTCGGAGATTGAAGCTTTCTTT.